Below are 30 T cell receptor beta chains sequenced from a single sample in a study of Graves' ophthalmopathy and Graves' hyperthyroidism. RNA transcripts were the source from which TCR beta CDR3 regions were amplified. The first round was an RT-PCR with HTBI primers, and the second round was a multiplex PCR. TCRdb redid the calling of the multiplex PCR reads with MiXCR, one entry per CDR3 protein. The sample records some 750,000 distinct CDR3 sequences, 40% being singletons. The sample taken for sequencing was peripheral blood. These receptors were obtained from an adult man with Graves' ophthalmopathy.

In its sample, this clonotype was seen many times. The chain combines TRBV7-9 with TRBJ1-6, with TRBD1 identical over 7 bases. J was trimmed by 8 bases and V by 1 base; bases with no gene match: 5. This CDR3 contains 15 residues. Germline lookup yields CDR1 SEHNR and CDR2 FQNEAQ (reference sequence). Written as DNA, the CDR3 is TGTGCCAGCAGCTTAGGAGGGGGCGCCTATTCACCCCTCCACTTT. Translated: CASSLGGGAYSPLHF.

This clonotype was detected ten times or more. The rearrangement joins TRBV11-2 to TRBJ1-2, with D uncertain. Germline V lookup: CDR1 SGHAT, CDR2 FQNNGV. V was shortened by 1 base and J by 7 bases, with 13 bases between the two germline ends. There are 14 residues in the CDR3. CDR3: CASSLGAGIGGYTF. CDR3 nucleotide sequence: TGTGCCAGCAGCTTAGGAGCCGGGATTGGTGGCTACACCTTC.

This clonotype was observed at least ten times. The chain combines TRBV29-1 with TRBJ2-7; 8 bases line up with TRBD2. The trim removed 5 bases at V and 4 bases at J, leaving 13 bases unmatched. This CDR3 has 15 amino acids. Germline values: CDR1 SQVTM, CDR2 ANQGSEA. CDR3 protein: CSVRTGGAGDYEQYF. CDR3 DNA sequence: TGCAGCGTTCGGACCGGGGGAGCGGGAGATTACGAGCAGTACTTC.

The chain uses TRBV20-1 and TRBJ1-2; no reliable D call. This CDR3 comprises 14 residues. Germline CDR1 and CDR2: DFQATT and SNEGSKA (reference sequence). The V gene lost 4 bases and the J gene lost 7 bases, with 19 bases spanning the gap. The CDR3, as DNA: TGCAGTGCTACAAAAGAGGGAGCTCGTACTGGCTACACCTTC. This sequence encodes CSATKEGARTGYTF.

This clonotype showed up just a few times. The CDR3 reads CASSYDRVNTEAFF. Here the CDR3 DNA reads TGTGCCAGCAGTTATGACAGGGTGAACACTGAAGCTTTCTTT. The rearrangement joins TRBV6-4 to TRBJ1-1; 7 positions match TRBD1. The CDR3 has 14 residues. Per germline, CDR1 MRHNA and CDR2 SNTAGT. Trimming at V came to 5 bases and at J to 0 bases, leaving 3 bases not matched to a gene.

The chain has TRBV7-7 and TRBJ2-5; 10 nucleotides agree with TRBD2. CDR1 and CDR2 from the germline V gene are SSHAT and FNYEAQ (reference sequence). CDR3 length equals 14 residues. CDR3 in DNA: TGTGCTAGAGGGACACTAGCGGGGAAAGAGACCCAGTACTTC. It encodes CARGTLAGKETQYF.

This clonotype was recorded at least ten times. This sequence joins TRBV7-9 and TRBJ2-7, with a tentative D call TRBD1 (6 bases). Between the trimmed V and J ends, which lost 5 bases and 3 bases, there was a span of 14 bases. Germline V lookup: CDR1 SEHNR, CDR2 FQNEAQ (reference sequence). CDR3 length: 14 residues. The CDR3 nucleotides read TGTGCCAGCAGCAACTACGGACAGTTCTACGAGCAGTACTTC. Residues: CASSNYGQFYEQYF.

This clonotype was found many times. The chain is built from TRBV19 and TRBJ1-2; perhaps TRBD1 as D (6 bases). The CDR3 extends over 14 amino acids. The V and J ends lost 5 bases and 3 bases respectively, with 13 bases between them. Germline V gene data show CDR1 as LNHDA and CDR2 as SQIVND (reference sequence). CDR3 bases: TGTGCCAGTAGTTCCTACAGGGAGGACTATGGCTACACCTTC. It yields the protein CASSSYREDYGYTF.

This chain uses TRBV7-9 with TRBJ2-7, with 7 bases aligning to TRBD2. The germline V gene has CDR1 SEHNR and CDR2 FQNEAQ (reference sequence). V trimming: 2 bases; J trimming: 2 bases; junction bases outside the gene matches: 6. The CDR3 contains 15 residues. The CDR3 is CASSLKSSGTYEQYF. CDR3 coding DNA: TGTGCCAGCAGCTTAAAGTCTAGCGGAACCTACGAGCAGTACTTC.

V usage is TRBV7-8 and J usage is TRBJ2-5; TRBD1 matches 7 bases. The germline CDR1 and CDR2 sequences are SGHVS and FQNEAQ. Trimming cost V 7 bases and J 6 bases; bases outside gene matches: 14. CDR3 size: 15 residues. The CDR3 DNA reads TGTGCCAGCACCCAAAGGGGGCCGGGCTTGCAGACCCAGTACTTC. Protein sequence: CASTQRGPGLQTQYF.

This chain's CDR3 is CASSVGEDWVAFF. In DNA form, the CDR3 reads TGTGCCAGCAGTGTTGGAGAAGACTGGGTGGCTTTCTTT. The J gene is TRBJ1-1, the V gene TRBV6-1, with unresolved D. Germline-derived CDR1 and CDR2 are MNHNS and SASEGT. The V gene lost 4 bases and the J gene lost 11 bases, with 17 bases spanning the gap. The CDR3 sequence is 13 residues long.

In the case of this clonotype: This sequence may be a read error, since a much larger clone differs from it by one base. V and J are TRBV12-3 or TRBV12-4 and TRBJ1-4; 10 positions agree with TRBD1. The length of the CDR3 is 13 residues. V was clipped by 6 bases and J by 6 bases; unmatched bases: 1. The CDR3 sequence is CASRGTGDEKLFF. The CDR3 DNA reads TGTGCCAGCAGGGGGACAGGGGATGAAAAACTGTTTTTT.

The chain employs TRBV29-1 and TRBJ1-2; D is undetermined. There are 13 residues in the CDR3. V shed 4 bases and J shed 8 bases, with 17 bases lying between them. Looked up from germline, CDR1 is SQVTM and CDR2 is ANQGSEA. The CDR3 here is CSVGRLGVEGYTF. CDR3 nucleotide sequence: TGCAGCGTTGGGAGGCTGGGCGTTGAGGGCTACACCTTC.

The genes are TRBV20-1 and TRBJ2-7; 11 bases align to TRBD2. This CDR3 has 13 residues. Trimming cost V 6 bases and J 7 bases; bases outside gene matches: 8. Germline-derived CDR1 and CDR2 are DFQATT and SNEGSKA (reference sequence). The CDR3 region is CSAVGLAGDEQYF. DNA for the CDR3: TGCAGTGCGGTCGGACTAGCGGGCGATGAGCAGTACTTC.

This clonotype was counted a single time. The V and J genes are TRBV24-1 and TRBJ1-2, with 10 bases matching TRBD1. The CDR3 is made up of 14 amino acids. J lost 9 bases, V lost 4 bases, and 7 bases had no gene match. The germline gives CDR1 KGHDR, CDR2 SFDVKD. The CDR3 is CATSDPGTGVRYTF. In DNA, the CDR3 is TGTGCCACCAGTGACCCAGGGACAGGGGTTCGCTACACCTTC.

The chain combines TRBV15 with TRBJ2-5; no definite D call. The CDR3 contains 13 residues. Germline lookup yields CDR1 LNHNV and CDR2 YYDKDF (reference sequence). The V end was cut by 0 bases, the J end by 2 bases, with 4 bases between. CDR3 loop: CATSRDGQETQYF. CDR3 in DNA: TGTGCCACCAGCAGAGATGGACAAGAGACCCAGTACTTC. Full variable domain (remainder filled in from reference TRBV15 and TRBJ2-5): DAMVIQNPRYQVTQFGKPVTLSCSQTLNHNVMYWYQQKSSQAPKLLFHYYDKDFNNEADTPDNFQSRRPNTSFCFLDIRSPGLGDTAMYLCATSRDGQETQYFGPGTRLLVL.

V and J are TRBV14 and TRBJ2-7; D not resolved. This CDR3 has 15 amino acids. The germline CDR1 and CDR2 sequences are SGHDN and FVKESK. The germline V and J ends were trimmed by 0 bases and 4 bases, with 13 bases remaining between them. The CDR3 coding sequence is TGTGCCAGCAGCCAAGATTTAGGATGGGCGTACGAGCAGTACTTC. Protein sequence: CASSQDLGWAYEQYF.

A remark on this clonotype: The conserved phenylalanine or tryptophan is not found at the CDR3 terminus, so this likely reflects a read error. The V and J genes are TRBV7-9 and TRBJ2-5; 7 bases line up with TRBD1. The J segment lost 3 bases and the V segment lost 3 bases, leaving 7 bases of the junction unmatched. Looked up from germline, CDR1 is SEHNR and CDR2 is FQNEAQ (reference sequence). The CDR3 runs 15 residues. This CDR3 reads CASSLLQGPEETQYC. The DNA of the CDR3 is TGTGCCAGCAGCTTGTTACAGGGGCCCGAAGAGACCCAGTACTGC.

At least ten counts were recorded for this clonotype. The chain is built from TRBV10-3 and TRBJ1-2; tentative D call: TRBD1 (5 bases). Germline V gene sequence: CDR1 ENHRY, CDR2 SYGVKD. CDR3 length: 16 amino acids. The germline V and J ends were trimmed by 0 bases and 2 bases, with 13 bases remaining between them. The CDR3 protein is CAISESLGRENYGYTF. The DNA of the CDR3 is TGTGCCATCAGTGAGTCGTTGGGCAGGGAGAACTATGGCTACACCTTC.

This clonotype was detected many times. J is TRBJ1-4 and V is TRBV29-1; D is possibly TRBD1 (5 bases). The CDR3 is made up of 15 amino acids. Germline V gene data show CDR1 as SQVTM and CDR2 as ANQGSEA. Trimming took off 2 bases at V and 14 bases at J, with 24 bases between the two ends. In DNA, the CDR3 is TGCAGCGTTGAACCTCCCACGGCCTCCGGGTACAGGCTGTTTTTT. Amino acid sequence: CSVEPPTASGYRLFF.

At least ten counts were recorded for this clonotype. The chain employs TRBV9 and TRBJ2-7, with D perhaps TRBD1 (5 bases). The CDR3 is made up of 14 amino acids. The V gene lost 4 bases and the J gene lost 0 bases, with 11 bases spanning the gap. Germline CDR1 reads SGDLS; CDR2 reads YYNGEE. The CDR3 DNA reads as TGTGCCAGCAGCCCGACAGTGTTCTCCTACGAGCAGTACTTC. Protein: CASSPTVFSYEQYF.

This clonotype was seen ten or more times. The chain combines TRBV29-1 with TRBJ1-4; D gene unclear. The length of the CDR3 is 13 residues. Germline-derived CDR1 and CDR2 are SQVTM and ANQGSEA. V was cut by 6 bases and J by 4 bases, with 12 bases left in between. The CDR3 here is CSVGTVNNEKLFF. CDR3 in DNA: TGCAGCGTCGGAACAGTGAATAATGAAAAACTGTTTTTT.

Written as DNA, the CDR3 is TGTGCCATCAGTGACCCGGAATCTGGGGCCAACGTCCTGACTTTC. As protein: CAISDPESGANVLTF. The gene calls are TRBV10-3 and TRBJ2-6; D is unresolved. The V and J ends lost 3 bases and 1 base respectively, with 7 bases between them. From germline, CDR1 is ENHRY and CDR2 SYGVKD. There are 15 residues in the CDR3.

V gene TRBV11-1 combines with J gene TRBJ1-1; 7 bases fit TRBD1. From germline, CDR1 is SGHAT and CDR2 FQDESV (reference sequence). With V trimmed by 5 bases and J by 5 bases, 8 bases remained unmatched. The CDR3 has 14 residues. CDR3 coding DNA: TGTGCCAGCAGCGACGGTGACAGGGCAACTGAAGCTTTCTTT. Encoded protein: CASSDGDRATEAFF.

This clonotype was seen a few times. CDR3 nucleotides: TGTGCCAGCAGCCAAAAGAACACCGGGGAGCTGTTTTTT. Translated: CASSQKNTGELFF. V and J are TRBV14 and TRBJ2-2, with D hard to call. The length of the CDR3 is 13 residues. V shed 2 bases and J shed 1 base, with 2 bases lying between them. Germline lookup yields CDR1 SGHDN and CDR2 FVKESK.

In its sample, this clonotype was seen once. The chain couples TRBV5-1 to TRBJ2-3; 9 bases align to TRBD2. Germline lookup yields CDR1 SGHRS and CDR2 YFSETQ. With 1 base clipped from V and 3 bases from J, the junction kept 3 bases outside the gene matches. CDR3 length: 15 amino acids. The CDR3 DNA sequence: TGCGCCAGCAGCTTGACGCTAGCGGGAACAGATACGCAGTATTTT. Translation: CASSLTLAGTDTQYF. Variable domain in full (rest from reference TRBV5-1 and TRBJ2-3): KAGVTQTPRYLIKTRGQQVTLSCSPISGHRSVSWYQQTPGQGLQFLFEYFSETQRNKGNFPGRFSGRQFSNSRSEMNVSTLELGDSALYLCASSLTLAGTDTQYFGPGTRLTVL.

Comments on this clonotype: The junction and the germline gene differ at one end; a read error may be behind it. The CDR3 bases are TGTGCCAGCAGCTTAACCGGGGACAGGGACACTGAAGCCTTCTTT. It is translated as CASSLTGDRDTEAFF. The J gene is TRBJ1-1, the V gene TRBV11-1; 9 positions match TRBD1. The germline CDR1 and CDR2 sequences are SGHAT and FQDESV (reference sequence). There are 15 residues in the CDR3.

The chain is built from TRBV10-3 and TRBJ1-1, with D perhaps matching TRBD1 (5 bases). This CDR3 is built from 15 residues. Trimming took 10 bases from V and 0 from J, leaving 18 bases between them. Germline values: CDR1 ENHRY, CDR2 SYGVKD. CDR3 nucleotide sequence: TGTGCCAGCAGACGTGTCGGGGCAATGAACACTGAAGCTTTCTTT. This gives the protein CASRRVGAMNTEAFF.

CDR3 sequence reads: CSAMRTGREKLFF. CDR3 nucleotide sequence: TGCAGTGCTATGCGGACAGGGCGCGAAAAACTGTTTTTT. V usage is TRBV20-1 and J usage is TRBJ1-4, with 8 nucleotides matching TRBD1. The V segment lost 4 bases and the J segment 8 bases; nucleotides outside the gene matches: 6. The length of the CDR3 is 13 residues. The V gene's germline CDR1 is DFQATT and CDR2 SNEGSKA (reference sequence).

The chain couples TRBV25-1 to TRBJ2-2; TRBD1 might be the D (6 bases). V lost 6 bases to trimming and J lost 4 bases, with 27 bases between them. The germline CDR1 and CDR2 sequences are MGHDK and SYGVNS. CDR3 length: 19 amino acids. For the CDR3, the DNA is TGTGCCAGCAGCTGGGAGACAGGCTCTGCCCGTCGAATCACCGGGGAGCTGTTTTTT. Translation gives CASSWETGSARRITGELFF.